This TCR beta chain was recovered during a study of T cell changes during pregnancy in multiple sclerosis. The CDR3 runs to 12 residues. The germline CDR1 and CDR2 sequences are KGHSH and LQKENI. Trimming took off 4 bases at V and 2 bases at J, with 6 bases between the two ends. Method: immunoSEQ multiplex PCR; TCRdb's copy keeps in-frame clones and lacks some. The sample consists of around 40,000 clones, under 95% of them appearing once. The origin of this receptor is a female donor with multiple sclerosis, enrolled in a pregnancy study. This chain connects TRBV18 to TRBJ2-7; TRBD1 is a possible D gene (6 bases). The sample here was CD4+ T cells from peripheral blood mononuclear cells, taken in the third trimester of pregnancy. The CDR3 DNA reads as TGTGCCAGCTCACAGGGGGCCTACGAGCAGTACTTC. This gives the protein CASSQGAYEQYF.